These 9 T cell receptor beta chains were sequenced from one sample in a study of breast tumors, draining lymph nodes, adjacent tissues. Axillary draining lymph nodes of breast cancer patients supplied the node samples. TCRdb re-analysed the multiplex PCR reads in MiXCR, keeping a single row per CDR3 protein. In the table there are around 170,000 distinct CDR3 sequences, approximately 30% of which are singletons. Sequenced material: axillary lymph node tissue. Source of these receptors: a female donor with breast cancer. Some clones in this sample may be carry-over from other donors' samples.

At least ten counts were recorded for this clonotype. The V gene is TRBV5-4, the J gene TRBJ2-1; D may be TRBD2 (5 bases). V was clipped by 0 bases and J by 3 bases, with 7 bases between them. CDR1 and CDR2 (germline): SGHNT, YYREEE (reference sequence). This CDR3 comprises 14 residues. CDR3 sequence: CASSLGSGYNEQFF. CDR3 DNA sequence: TGTGCCAGCAGCTTGGGGAGCGGCTACAATGAGCAGTTCTTC.

The chain is built from TRBV7-8 and TRBJ2-6, with 9 bases matching TRBD1. With V trimmed by 2 bases and J by 9 bases, 2 bases remained unmatched. Germline lookup yields CDR1 SGHVS and CDR2 FQNEAQ. The CDR3 loop spans 14 amino acids. The CDR3 nucleotides read TGTGCCAGCAGCTTACTGGGACAGGGCAACGTCCTGACTTTC. It translates to CASSLLGQGNVLTF. Full variable domain (rest looked up from reference TRBV7-8 and TRBJ2-6): GAGVSQSPRYKVAKRGQDVALRCDPISGHVSLFWYQQALGQGPEFLTYFQNEAQLDKSGLPSDRFFAERPEGSVSTLKIQRTQQEDSAVYLCASSLLGQGNVLTFGAGSRLTVL.

This clonotype was recorded at least ten times. The J gene is TRBJ1-2, the V gene TRBV7-9; no reliable D call. Trimming removed 8 bases from V and 2 bases from J, with 3 bases in between. The CDR3 spans 10 residues. The germline V gene encodes CDR1 SEHNR and CDR2 FQNEAQ (reference sequence). The chain's CDR3 is CASFNYGYTF. The CDR3 bases are TGTGCCAGCTTCAACTATGGCTACACCTTC.

This clonotype was seen a few times. Relative to the germline gene, one junction end is altered; a read error may explain this. This chain uses TRBV3-1 with TRBJ1-4, with 7 positions matching TRBD1. Germline CDR1 reads LGHDT; CDR2 reads YNNKEL (reference sequence). This CDR3 spans 17 amino acids. The CDR3 bases are TGTGCCAGCAACCAAGAATACTCGGGACAGCTTAATGAAAAACTGTTTTTT. Protein sequence: CASNQEYSGQLNEKLFF.

This clonotype was found many times. V is TRBV2 and J is TRBJ2-7, with 7 bases identical to TRBD1. The CDR3 is 14 residues long. V dropped 6 bases and J dropped 2; count of bases not matched to a gene: 7. Germline CDR1 is SNHLY and CDR2 is FYNNEI. The CDR3 region has the DNA TGTGCCAGCAGGGAAACCGGGACAGCCTACGAGCAGTACTTC. Translated: CASRETGTAYEQYF. Full variable domain (remainder filled in from reference TRBV2 and TRBJ2-7): EPEVTQTPSHQVTQMGQEVILRCVPISNHLYFYWYRQILGQKVEFLVSFYNNEISEKSEIFDDQFSVERPDGSNFTLKIRSTKLEDSAMYFCASRETGTAYEQYFGPGTRLTVT.

This clonotype was detected ten times or more. This rearrangement joins TRBV20-1 to TRBJ2-1, with no clear D. The CDR3 contains 11 residues. V lost 5 bases and J 10 bases, leaving 12 bases between the germline ends. Germline V gene lookup returns CDR1 DFQATT and CDR2 SNEGSKA (reference sequence). The CDR3 loop reads CSAWESPEQFF. The CDR3 region has the DNA TGCAGTGCTTGGGAAAGCCCCGAGCAGTTCTTC.

The chain has TRBV25-1 and TRBJ2-2; 10 bases map to TRBD2. This CDR3 spans 17 amino acids. The V and J ends lost 3 bases and 0 bases, in that order; junction bases with no gene match: 4. From germline, CDR1 is MGHDK and CDR2 SYGVNS. DNA of the CDR3: TGTGCCAGCAGTGATTCCAGCGGGGGGGCGAACACCGGGGAGCTGTTTTTT. Protein sequence: CASSDSSGGANTGELFF.

This clonotype was recorded at least ten times. The V and J genes are TRBV12-3 or TRBV12-4 and TRBJ2-1; TRBD2 agrees at 12 bases. With V trimmed by 10 bases and J by 4 bases, 5 bases remained unmatched. The CDR3 has 14 residues. As DNA, the CDR3 is TGTGCCACCCGGACTAGCGGGACATACAATGAGCAGTTCTTC. It is translated as CATRTSGTYNEQFF.

The count of this clonotype is one. This rearrangement joins TRBV6-2 or TRBV6-3 to TRBJ2-7, with D possibly being TRBD1 (6 bases). The CDR3 contains 15 residues. The germline gives CDR1 MNHEY, CDR2 SVGEGT. Trimming cost V 5 bases and J 0 bases, with 14 bases left between them. The CDR3 sequence is CASSRPGTFSYEQYF. The CDR3 DNA reads TGTGCCAGCAGTCGTCCCGGGACATTCTCCTACGAGCAGTACTTC.